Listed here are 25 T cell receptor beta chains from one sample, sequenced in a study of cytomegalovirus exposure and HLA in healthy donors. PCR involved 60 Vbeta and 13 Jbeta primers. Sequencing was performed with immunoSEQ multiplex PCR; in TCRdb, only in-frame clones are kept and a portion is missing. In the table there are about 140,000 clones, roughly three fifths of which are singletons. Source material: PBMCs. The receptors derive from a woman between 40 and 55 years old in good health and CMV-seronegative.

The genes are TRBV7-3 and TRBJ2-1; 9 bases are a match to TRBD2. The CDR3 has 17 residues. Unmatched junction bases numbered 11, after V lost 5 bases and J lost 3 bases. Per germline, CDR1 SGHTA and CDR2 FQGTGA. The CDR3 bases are TGTGCCAGCAGCCCTGGGGGTAGCGGGGGTCTCTACAATGAGCAGTTCTTC. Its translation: CASSPGGSGGLYNEQFF.

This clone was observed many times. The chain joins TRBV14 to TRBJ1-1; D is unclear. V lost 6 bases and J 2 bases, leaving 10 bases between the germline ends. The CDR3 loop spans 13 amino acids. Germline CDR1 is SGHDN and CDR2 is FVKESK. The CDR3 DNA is TGTGCCAGCAGGGAACAGCCTAACACTGAAGCTTTCTTT. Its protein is CASREQPNTEAFF. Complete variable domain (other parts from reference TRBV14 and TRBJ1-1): EAGVTQFPSHSVIEKGQTVTLRCDPISGHDNLYWYRRVMGKEIKFLLHFVKESKQDESGMPNNRFLAERTGGTYSTLKVQPAELEDSGVYFCASREQPNTEAFFGQGTRLTVV.

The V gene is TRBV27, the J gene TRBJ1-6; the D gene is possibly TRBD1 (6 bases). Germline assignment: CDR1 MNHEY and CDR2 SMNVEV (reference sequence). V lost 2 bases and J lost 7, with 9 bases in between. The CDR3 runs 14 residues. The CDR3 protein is CASSLRGSNSPLHF. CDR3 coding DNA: TGTGCCAGCAGTTTAAGGGGGAGCAATTCACCCCTCCACTTT.

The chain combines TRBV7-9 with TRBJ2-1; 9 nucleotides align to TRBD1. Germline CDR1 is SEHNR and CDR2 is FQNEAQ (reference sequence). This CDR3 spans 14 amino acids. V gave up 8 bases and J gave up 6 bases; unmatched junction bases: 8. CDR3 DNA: TGTGCCAGCCCCGGGACAGGGAGAGGCAATGAGCAGTTCTTC. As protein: CASPGTGRGNEQFF. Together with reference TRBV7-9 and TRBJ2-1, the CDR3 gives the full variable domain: DTGVSQNPRHKITKRGQNVTFRCDPISEHNRLYWYRQTLGQGPEFLTYFQNEAQLEKSRLLSDRFSAERPKGSFSTLEIQRTEQGDSAMYLCASPGTGRGNEQFFGPGTRLTVL.

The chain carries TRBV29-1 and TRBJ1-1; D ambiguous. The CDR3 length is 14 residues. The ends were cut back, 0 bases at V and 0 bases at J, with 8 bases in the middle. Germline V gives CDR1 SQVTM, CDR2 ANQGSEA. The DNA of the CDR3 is TGCAGCGTTGAAGAAACAGCCATGAACACTGAAGCTTTCTTT. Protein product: CSVEETAMNTEAFF. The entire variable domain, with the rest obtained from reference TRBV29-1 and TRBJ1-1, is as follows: SAVISQKPSRDICQRGTSLTIQCQVDSQVTMMFWYRQQPGQSLTLIATANQGSEATYESGFVIDKFPISRPNLTFSTLTVSNMSPEDSSIYLCSVEETAMNTEAFFGQGTRLTVV.

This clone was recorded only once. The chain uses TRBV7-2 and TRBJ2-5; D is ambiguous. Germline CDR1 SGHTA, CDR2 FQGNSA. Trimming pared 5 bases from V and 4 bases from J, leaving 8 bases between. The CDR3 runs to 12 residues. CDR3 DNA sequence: TGTGCCAGCAGCCTCTTCGGAGAGACCCAGTACTTC. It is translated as CASSLFGETQYF. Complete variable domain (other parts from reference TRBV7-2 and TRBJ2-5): GAGVSQSPSNKVTEKGKDVELRCDPISGHTALYWYRQSLGQGLEFLIYFQGNSAPDKSGLPSDRFSAERTGGSVSTLTIQRTQQEDSAVYLCASSLFGETQYFGPGTRLLVL.

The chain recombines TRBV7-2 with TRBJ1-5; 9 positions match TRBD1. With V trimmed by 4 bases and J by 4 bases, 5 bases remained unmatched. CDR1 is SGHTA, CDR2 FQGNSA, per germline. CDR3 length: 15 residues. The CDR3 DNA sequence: TGTGCCAGCAGCTGGGGGACAGGGAATAATCAGCCCCAGCATTTT. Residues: CASSWGTGNNQPQHF.

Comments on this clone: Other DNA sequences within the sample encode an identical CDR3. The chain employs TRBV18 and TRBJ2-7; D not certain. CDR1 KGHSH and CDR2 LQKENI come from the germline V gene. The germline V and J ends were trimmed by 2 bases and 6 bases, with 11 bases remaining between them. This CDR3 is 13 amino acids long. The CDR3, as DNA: TGTGCCAGCTCACCAGTCGGCCGCGGCGAGCAGTACTTC. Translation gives CASSPVGRGEQYF.

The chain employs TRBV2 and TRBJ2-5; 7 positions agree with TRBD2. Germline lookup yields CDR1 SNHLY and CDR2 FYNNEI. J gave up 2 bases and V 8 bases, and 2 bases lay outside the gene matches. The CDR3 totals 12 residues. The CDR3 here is CASCGGQETQYF. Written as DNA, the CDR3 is TGTGCCAGCTGCGGGGGACAAGAGACCCAGTACTTC.

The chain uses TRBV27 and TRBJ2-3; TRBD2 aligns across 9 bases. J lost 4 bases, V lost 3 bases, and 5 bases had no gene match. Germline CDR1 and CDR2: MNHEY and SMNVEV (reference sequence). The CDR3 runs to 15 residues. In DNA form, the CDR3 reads TGTGCCAGCAGTTTCCAGCGGGGGGTTGCAGATACGCAGTATTTT. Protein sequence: CASSFQRGVADTQYF.

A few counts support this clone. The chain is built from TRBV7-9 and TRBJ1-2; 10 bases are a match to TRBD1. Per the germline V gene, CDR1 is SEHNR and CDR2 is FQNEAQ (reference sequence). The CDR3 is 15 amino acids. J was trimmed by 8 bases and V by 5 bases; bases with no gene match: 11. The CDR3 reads CASSPQSGTGAGYTF. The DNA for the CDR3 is TGTGCCAGCAGCCCCCAATCGGGGACAGGGGCCGGCTACACCTTC.

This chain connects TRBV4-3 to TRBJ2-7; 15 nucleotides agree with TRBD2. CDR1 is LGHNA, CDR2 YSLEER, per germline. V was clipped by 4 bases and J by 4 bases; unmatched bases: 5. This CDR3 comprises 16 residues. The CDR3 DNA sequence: TGCGCCAGCAGCCCCCGGACTAGCGGGGGGGCTTACGAGCAGTACTTC. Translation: CASSPRTSGGAYEQYF.

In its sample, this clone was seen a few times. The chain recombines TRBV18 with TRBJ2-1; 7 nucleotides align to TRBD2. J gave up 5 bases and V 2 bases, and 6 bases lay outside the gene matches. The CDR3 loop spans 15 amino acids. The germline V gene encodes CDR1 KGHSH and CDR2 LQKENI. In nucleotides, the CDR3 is TGTGCCAGCTCACCAAGGGCGGGGGTTAACAATGAGCAGTTCTTC. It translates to CASSPRAGVNNEQFF.

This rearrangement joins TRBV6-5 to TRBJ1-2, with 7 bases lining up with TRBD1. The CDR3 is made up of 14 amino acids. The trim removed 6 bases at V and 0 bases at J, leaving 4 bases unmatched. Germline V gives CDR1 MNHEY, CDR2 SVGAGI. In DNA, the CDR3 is TGTGCCAGCAGCCGACAGGGTTCTAACTATGGCTACACCTTC. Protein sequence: CASSRQGSNYGYTF.

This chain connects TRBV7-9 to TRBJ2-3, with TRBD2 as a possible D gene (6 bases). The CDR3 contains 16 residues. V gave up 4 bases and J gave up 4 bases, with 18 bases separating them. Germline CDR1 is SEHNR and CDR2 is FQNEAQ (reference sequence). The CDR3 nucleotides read TGTGCCAGCAGCTCCCTGGAGGGACGGTCTGCAGATACGCAGTATTTT. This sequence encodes CASSSLEGRSADTQYF.

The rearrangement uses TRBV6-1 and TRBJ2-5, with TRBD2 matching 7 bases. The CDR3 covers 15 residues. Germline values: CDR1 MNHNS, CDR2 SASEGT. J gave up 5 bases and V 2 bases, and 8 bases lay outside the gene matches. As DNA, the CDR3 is TGTGCCAGCAGTGAAATAGGGAGGGTTTGGGAGACCCAGTACTTC. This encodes CASSEIGRVWETQYF.

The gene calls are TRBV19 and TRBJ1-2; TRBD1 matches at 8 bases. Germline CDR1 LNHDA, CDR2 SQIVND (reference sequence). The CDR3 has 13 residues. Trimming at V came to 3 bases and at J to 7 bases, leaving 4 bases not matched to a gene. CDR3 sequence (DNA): TGTGCCAGTAGTATGATGACAGGGGTTGGCTACACCTTC. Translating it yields CASSMMTGVGYTF.

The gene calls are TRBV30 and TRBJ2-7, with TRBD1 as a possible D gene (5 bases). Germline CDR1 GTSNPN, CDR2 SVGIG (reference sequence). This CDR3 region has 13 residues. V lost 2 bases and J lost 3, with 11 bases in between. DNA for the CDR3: TGTGCCTGGAGTCCAGGGATGAGCTACGAGCAGTACTTC. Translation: CAWSPGMSYEQYF.

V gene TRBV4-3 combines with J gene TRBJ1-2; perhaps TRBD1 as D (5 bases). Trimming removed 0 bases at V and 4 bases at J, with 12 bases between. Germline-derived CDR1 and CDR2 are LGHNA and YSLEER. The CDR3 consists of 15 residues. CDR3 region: CASSQDRGVGYGYTF. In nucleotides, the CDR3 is TGCGCCAGCAGCCAAGATCGGGGGGTGGGCTATGGCTACACCTTC.

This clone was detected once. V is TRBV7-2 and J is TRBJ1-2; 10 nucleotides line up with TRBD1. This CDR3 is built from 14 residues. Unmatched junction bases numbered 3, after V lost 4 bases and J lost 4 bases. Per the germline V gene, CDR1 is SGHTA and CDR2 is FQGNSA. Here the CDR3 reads CASSSDRGPYGYTF. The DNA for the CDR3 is TGTGCCAGCAGCTCCGACAGGGGGCCCTATGGCTACACCTTC.

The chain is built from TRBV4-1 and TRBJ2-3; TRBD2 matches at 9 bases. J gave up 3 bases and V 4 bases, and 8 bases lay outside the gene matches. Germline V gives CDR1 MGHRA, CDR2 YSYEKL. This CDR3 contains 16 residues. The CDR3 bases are TGCGCCAGCAGCCCAGACGGGCTAGCGGGGACAGATACGCAGTATTTT. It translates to CASSPDGLAGTDTQYF.

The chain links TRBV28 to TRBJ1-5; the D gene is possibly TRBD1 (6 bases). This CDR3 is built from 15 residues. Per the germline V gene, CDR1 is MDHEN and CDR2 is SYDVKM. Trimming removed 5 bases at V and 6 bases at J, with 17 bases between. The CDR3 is CASSPLTGMAQPQHF. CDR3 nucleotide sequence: TGTGCCAGCAGTCCCCTTACAGGGATGGCTCAGCCCCAGCATTTT.

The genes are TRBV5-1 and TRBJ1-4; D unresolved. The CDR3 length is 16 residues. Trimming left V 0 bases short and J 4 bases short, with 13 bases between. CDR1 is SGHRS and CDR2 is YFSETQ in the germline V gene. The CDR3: CASSLVSTASNEKLFF. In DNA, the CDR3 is TGCGCCAGCAGCTTGGTGTCCACAGCCAGTAATGAAAAACTGTTTTTT.

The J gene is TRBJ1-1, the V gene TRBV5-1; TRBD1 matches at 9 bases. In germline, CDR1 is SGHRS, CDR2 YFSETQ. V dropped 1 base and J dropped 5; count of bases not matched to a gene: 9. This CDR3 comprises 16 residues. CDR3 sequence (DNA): TGCGCCAGCAGCTTGAGTAGAGGACAGGGGAATACTGAAGCTTTCTTT. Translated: CASSLSRGQGNTEAFF.

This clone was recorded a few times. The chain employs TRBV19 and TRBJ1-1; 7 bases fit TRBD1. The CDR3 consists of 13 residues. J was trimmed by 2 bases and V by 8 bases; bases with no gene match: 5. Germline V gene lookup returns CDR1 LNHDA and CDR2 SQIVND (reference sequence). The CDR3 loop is CASGDRRNTEAFF. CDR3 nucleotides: TGTGCCAGTGGGGACAGACGAAACACTGAAGCTTTCTTT.